This entry features one T cell receptor (beta chain) sequence. Its antigen is unidentified. Measured with immunoSEQ multiplex PCR; TCRdb has only the in-frame clones, and not every one. The profile covers 510,000 or so clones, with roughly 85% appearing a single time and roughly 13% taken by the ten largest. This record comes from a study of Ad26.COV2.S vaccination and SARS-CoV-2 variants. As to treatment: some 20 received Ad26.COV2.S at low or high dose, single or two shots; several received placebo; per-sample allocation not given. Collection of the samples took place on day 63 after the first injection of vaccine or placebo. In the vaccine, an Ad26 vector expressed the SARS-CoV-2 spike of the Wuhan strain. V shed 0 bases and J shed 5 bases, with 18 bases lying between them. The CDR3 loop spans 16 amino acids. Germline assignment: CDR1 SGHRS and CDR2 YFSETQ. General observations from the study: Analyses that measured TCR breadth and depth may have underestimated total T cell responses. Placebo recipients showed lower spike-specific TCR breadth than vaccinees.

V is TRBV5-1 and J is TRBJ2-7; D is perhaps TRBD2 (5 bases). The sequences come from peripheral blood, collected in a trial of Ad26.COV2.S vaccine versus placebo. The TCR was taken from a person between 18 and 59 years old who received the Ad26.COV2.S COVID-19 vaccine or a placebo. CDR3: CASSLDVAGRTDEQYF. DNA of the CDR3: TGCGCCAGCAGCTTGGACGTGGCGGGCCGGACGGACGAGCAGTACTTC.